The T cell receptor beta chain described here comes from a study of CD8+ T cells in alopecia areata. The overall study: Treated patients received oral tofacitinib, 5 to 10 mg twice daily. Tofacitinib continued for 6 to 18 months and was then withheld for 6 months.

Germline V gene lookup returns CDR1 SGHTA and CDR2 FQGTGA. The germline V and J ends were trimmed by 2 bases and 4 bases, with 14 bases remaining between them. CDR3 length equals 15 residues. General study points: Elevated clonality characterized lesional scalp relative to normal scalp, particularly in alopecia totalis/universalis.

This sample's treatment: oral pan-JAK inhibitor, 5-10 mg twice daily. Extraction of RNA preceded its reverse transcription into cDNA, which served as the sequencing template. Profiled with immunoSEQ multiplex PCR; TCRdb holds only in-frame clones, not every one. This table holds some 100,000 clones, about 54% found once. This clone showed up just once. Its antigen is not identified. The sequencing here drew on CD8+ T cells sorted from blood, taken at week 4, from a patient treated with tofacitinib. The genes are TRBV7-3 and TRBJ2-5; D may correspond to TRBD1 or TRBD2 (5 bases each). This TCR derives from a human donor with alopecia areata. In nucleotides, the CDR3 is TGTGCCAGCAGCTTATCAGGGAGCCGGGGAGAGACCCAGTACTTC. It yields the protein CASSLSGSRGETQYF. The whole variable domain, filled in from reference TRBV7-3 and TRBJ2-5, reads GAGVSQTPSNKVTEKGKYVELRCDPISGHTALYWYRQSLGQGPEFLIYFQGTGAADDSGLPNDRFFAVRPEGSVSTLKIQRTERGDSAVYLCASSLSGSRGETQYFGPGTRLLVL.